Sequencing of this T cell receptor beta chain was carried out in a study of blood T cell repertoires in COVID-19 (dated by TCRdb to the early 2020s). In terms of the full investigation: Samples covering the acute and convalescent phases of COVID-19 were provided by collaborators in the United States, Italy and Spain. The prospective study material was composed of cDNA or gDNA derived from T cells, B-cell-depleted T cells, or PBMCs. The dataset comprised deeply sampled blood TCRbeta repertoires from subjects exposed to, actively infected with, or recovered from COVID-19. A freely available public database, intended as a resource for researchers studying the immune response to SARS-CoV-2, is where the repertoires were released. The samples were drawn from the first 160 participants of the ongoing ImmuneRACE study and from some 1,300 subjects provided by 6 global collaborators. Sample metadata almost always included a de-identified subject ID, COVID-19 status, age in years and sex. Where HLA class I and class II types were available, the types were taken from metadata supplied by the sample provider, not from assay-based typing.

Regarding this clone: What antigen it recognizes has not been identified. Base qualities are not recorded, but no much larger clone differs from it by a single base.

Relative to germline, V is missing 3 bases and J is missing 3 bases, with 7 bases of the junction outside any gene match. The germline V gene sets CDR1 to LGHNA and CDR2 to YNFKEQ. From cysteine to phenylalanine, the CDR3 is 15 amino acids long. Only CDR3 DNA is held: 45 bases, read in frame from base 1. One collaborating source in Seattle enrolled patients during active infection and followed them longitudinally through the course of disease. The collaborating institutions used their own protocols to collect whole blood in K2EDTA tubes. For TCRbeta analysis, collaborator samples were shipped as frozen whole blood, as isolated PBMCs, or as DNA extracted from either sample type. TCRbeta CDR3 regions were amplified from genomic DNA using the immunoSEQ Assay, a bias-controlled multiplex PCR. The paper's data handling went like this. The number of nucleated cells in each sample was estimated from the amplification of reference gene primers within the assay. To quantify the absolute abundance of each unique TCRbeta CDR3 rearrangement, sequence reads were collapsed and filtered. Productive Simpson clonality was computed per sample as the square root of Simpson's diversity index over productive rearrangements. TCRdb's version of the immuneACCESS table is confined to in-frame rearrangements and falls short of the full clone set. An unresolved V gene accounts for under half of the shortfall where checked; the remainder is of unknown origin. The DNA was the basis for D and trimming; V, J and clone size are from that table. For this sample the table gives about 210,000 clones, of which about 81% were detected only once. The biggest ten clones account for around 7.8% of the sample.

General study outcomes and caveats: Clinical and demographic metadata were provided uncurated, with the amount varying by source and participant.

The receptor was isolated from a woman between 55 and 75 years old with COVID-19, enrolled during active disease. What was sequenced was peripheral blood. The rearrangement joined TRBV4-2 to TRBJ1-2; 7 bases in the middle match TRBD1. CDR3 loop: CASSHDRASDYGYTF. In nucleotides, the sequence is TGTGCCAGCAGCCATGACAGGGCCTCAGACTATGGCTACACCTTC.